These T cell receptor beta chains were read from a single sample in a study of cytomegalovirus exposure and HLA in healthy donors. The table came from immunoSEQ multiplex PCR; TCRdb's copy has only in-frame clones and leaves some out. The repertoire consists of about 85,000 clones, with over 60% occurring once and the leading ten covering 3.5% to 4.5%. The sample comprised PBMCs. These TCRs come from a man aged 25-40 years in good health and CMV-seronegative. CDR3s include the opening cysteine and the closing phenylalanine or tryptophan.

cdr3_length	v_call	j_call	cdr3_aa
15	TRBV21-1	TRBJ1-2	CASSKATGFRYGYTF
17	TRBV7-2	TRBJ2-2	CASSLVGGSTQAGELFF
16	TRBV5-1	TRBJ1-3	CASSIDGLYAGNTIYF
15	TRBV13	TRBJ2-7	CASTFGPSGRYEQYF
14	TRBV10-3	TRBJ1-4	CAISGDSPNEKLFF
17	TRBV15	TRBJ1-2	CATSRGAGLRWDYGYTF
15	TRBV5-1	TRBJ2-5	CASSLNLASEETQYF
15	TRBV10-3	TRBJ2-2	CAIRSGGAVTGELFF
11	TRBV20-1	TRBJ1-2	CGSGQVYGYTF
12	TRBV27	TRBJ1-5	CASSMANQPQHF
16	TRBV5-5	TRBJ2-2	CASSFNPGQDTGELFF
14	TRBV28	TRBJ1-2	CASSLRTVNYGYTF
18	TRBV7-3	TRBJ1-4	CASSTQGGRGRANEKLFF
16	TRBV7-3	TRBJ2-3	CASSPGLYPSTDTQYF
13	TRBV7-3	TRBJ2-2	CASRTGVTGELFF
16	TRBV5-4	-	CASSLVGGGRYYEQYF
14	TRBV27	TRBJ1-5	CASSSSKGDQPQHF
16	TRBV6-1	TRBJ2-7	CASSGERTSGTDEQYF
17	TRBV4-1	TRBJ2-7	CASSQEKAPSVQSEQYF
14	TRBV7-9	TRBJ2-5	CASSLVINQETQYF
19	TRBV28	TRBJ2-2	CASIQGIPRLAGNTGELFF
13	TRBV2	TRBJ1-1	CASKGQMNTEAFF
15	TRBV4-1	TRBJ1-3	CASSRARGSGNTIYF
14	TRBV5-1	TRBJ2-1	CASREGGRVGEQFF
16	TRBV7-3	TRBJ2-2	CASSLGLAGGTGELFF
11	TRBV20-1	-	CSVREGYEQYF
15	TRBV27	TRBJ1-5	CASKHDRLPFQPQHF
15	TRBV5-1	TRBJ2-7	CASSSLDAGDNEQYF
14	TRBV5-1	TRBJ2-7	CASSRRDSSYEQYF
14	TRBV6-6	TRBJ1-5	CASSYLGADQPQHF
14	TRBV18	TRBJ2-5	CASSPPVYQETQYF
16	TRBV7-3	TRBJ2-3	CASSYHPGQGTDTQYF
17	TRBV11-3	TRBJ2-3	CASSPTTGPGYTDTQYF
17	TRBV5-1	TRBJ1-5	CASSLLPPTGGDQPQHF
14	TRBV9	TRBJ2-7	CASSIGQVPYEQYF
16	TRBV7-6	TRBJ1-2	CASSGGGTFADYGYTF
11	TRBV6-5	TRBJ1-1	CASESGSTAFF
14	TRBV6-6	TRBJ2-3	CASSLVAGADTQYF
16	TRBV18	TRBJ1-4	CASSPGRVGGNEKLFF
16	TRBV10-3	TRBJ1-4	CAISEDVTGGREKLFF